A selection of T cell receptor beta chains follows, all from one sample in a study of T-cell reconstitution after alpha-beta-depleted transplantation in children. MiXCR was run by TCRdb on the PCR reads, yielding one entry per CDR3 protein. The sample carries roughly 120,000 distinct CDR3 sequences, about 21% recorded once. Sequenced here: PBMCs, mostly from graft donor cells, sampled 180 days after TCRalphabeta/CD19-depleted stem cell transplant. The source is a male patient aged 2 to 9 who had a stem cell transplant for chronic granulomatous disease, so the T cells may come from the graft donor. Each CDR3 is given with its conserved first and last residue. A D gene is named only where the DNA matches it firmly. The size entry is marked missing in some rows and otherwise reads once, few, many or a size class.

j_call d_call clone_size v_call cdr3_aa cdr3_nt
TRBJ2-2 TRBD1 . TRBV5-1 CASSWTGEVRELFF TGCGCCAGCAGCTGGACAGGGGAAGTCAGGGAGCTGTTTTTT
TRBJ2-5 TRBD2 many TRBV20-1 CSARRGNAETQYF TGCAGTGCTAGGCGGGGGAACGCAGAGACCCAGTACTTC
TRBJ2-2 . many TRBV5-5 CASSRVRKSGELFF TGTGCCAGCAGCCGGGTTAGAAAGTCCGGGGAGCTGTTTTTT
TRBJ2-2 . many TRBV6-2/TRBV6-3 CASSYSMDTGELFF TGTGCCAGCAGTTACTCGATGGACACCGGGGAGCTGTTTTTT
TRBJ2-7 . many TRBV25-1 CASAGPVSYEQYF TGTGCCAGCGCCGGACCGGTCTCCTACGAGCAGTACTTC
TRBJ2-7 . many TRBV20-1 CSARQGGSYEQYF TGCAGTGCTCGACAGGGAGGCTCCTACGAGCAGTACTTC
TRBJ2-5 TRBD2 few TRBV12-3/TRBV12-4 CASSLWIAGAQETQYF TGTGCCAGCAGTTTATGGATAGCGGGAGCCCAAGAGACCCAGTACTTC
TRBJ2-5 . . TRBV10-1 CASSEDYRAETQYF TGCGCCAGCAGTGAGGACTATCGGGCAGAGACCCAGTACTTC
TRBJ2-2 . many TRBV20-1 CSARLTKTGELFF TGCAGTGCTCGCCTCACAAAGACCGGGGAGCTGTTTTTT
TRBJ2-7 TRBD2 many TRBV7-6 CASSPGLAGEQKQYF TGTGCCAGCAGCCCGGGACTAGCGGGAGAACAAAAGCAGTACTTC
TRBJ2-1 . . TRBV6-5 CASNTRGGEQFF TGTGCCAGCAACACGCGTGGGGGTGAGCAGTTCTTC
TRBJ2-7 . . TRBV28 CASNLSPIAQARYEQYF TGTGCCAGCAATCTCAGCCCTATAGCTCAAGCCCGCTACGAGCAGTACTTC
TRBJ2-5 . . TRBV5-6 CASSLDGGVLIEWETQYF TGTGCCAGCAGCTTGGATGGAGGGGTCCTAATTGAATGGGAGACCCAGTACTTC
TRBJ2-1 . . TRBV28 CASSSLALFYNEQFF TGTGCCAGCAGTTCTCTAGCGCTGTTCTACAATGAGCAGTTCTTC
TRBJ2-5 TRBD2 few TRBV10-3 CAISEDTSGIRRETQYF TGTGCCATCAGTGAGGATACTAGCGGGATCAGAAGAGAGACCCAGTACTTC
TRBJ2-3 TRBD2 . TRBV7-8 CASSKKGLARTDTQYF TGTGCCAGCAGCAAAAAAGGACTAGCACGCACAGATACGCAGTATTTT
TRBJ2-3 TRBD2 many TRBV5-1 CASSLGLAGAPDTQYF TGCGCCAGCAGCTTGGGTCTAGCGGGAGCCCCAGATACGCAGTATTTT
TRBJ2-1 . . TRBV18 CASSPGSHLGEQFF TGTGCCAGCTCACCAGGTAGTCACCTGGGGGAGCAGTTCTTC
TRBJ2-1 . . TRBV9 CASSVRTGSSYNEQFF TGTGCCAGCAGCGTAAGAACAGGGTCATCCTACAATGAGCAGTTCTTC
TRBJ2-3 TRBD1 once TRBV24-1 CATSDTGTGTDTQYF TGTGCCACCAGTGACACCGGGACAGGGACAGATACGCAGTATTTT
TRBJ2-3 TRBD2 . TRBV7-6 CASSSISGARTDTQYF TGTGCCAGCAGCTCGATCAGCGGGGCCCGCACAGATACGCAGTATTTT
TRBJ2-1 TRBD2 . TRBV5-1 CASSTGGEQFF TGCGCCAGCAGCACGGGGGGGGAGCAGTTCTTC
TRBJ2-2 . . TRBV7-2 CASSARTVANTGELFF TGTGCCAGCAGCGCCCGGACAGTCGCGAACACCGGGGAGCTGTTTTTT
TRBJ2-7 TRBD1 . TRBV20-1 CSAVSDRTYEQYF TGCAGTGCGGTATCGGACAGGACCTACGAGCAGTACTTC
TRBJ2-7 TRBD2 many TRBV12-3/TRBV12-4 CASRPSGRDSYEQYF TGTGCCAGCAGACCCAGCGGGAGGGACTCCTACGAGCAGTACTTC
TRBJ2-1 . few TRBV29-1 CSVEEASRSSYNEQFF TGCAGCGTTGAGGAGGCCAGCAGGAGCTCCTACAATGAGCAGTTCTTC
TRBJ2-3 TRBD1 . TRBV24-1 CATSAGGGTNTQYF TGTGCCACCAGTGCAGGGGGCGGAACGAATACGCAGTATTTT
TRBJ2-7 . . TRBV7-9 CASSSLGRAYEQYF TGTGCCAGCAGCTCCTTAGGGCGTGCCTACGAGCAGTACTTC
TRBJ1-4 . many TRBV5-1 CASTEVGATTNEKLFF TGCGCCAGCACCGAAGTAGGAGCGACAACTAATGAAAAACTGTTTTTT
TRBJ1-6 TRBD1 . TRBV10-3 CAISLDGPGGHSPLHF TGTGCCATCAGTCTGGACGGTCCAGGGGGCCATTCACCCCTCCACTTT
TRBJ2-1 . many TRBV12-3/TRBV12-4 CASSLSMGGPPNNEQFF TGTGCCAGCAGTTTAAGTATGGGGGGACCCCCGAACAATGAGCAGTTCTTC
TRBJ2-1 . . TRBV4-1 CASSQSPAYNEQFF TGCGCCAGCAGCCAAAGCCCGGCTTACAATGAGCAGTTCTTC
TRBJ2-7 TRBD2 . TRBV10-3 CAIKGLAGDEQYF TGTGCCATTAAGGGACTAGCGGGCGACGAGCAGTACTTC
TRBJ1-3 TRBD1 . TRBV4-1 CASSLRQGGPGNTIYF TGCGCCAGCAGCCTTAGACAGGGAGGCCCTGGAAACACCATATATTTT
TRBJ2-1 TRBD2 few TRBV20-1 CSARDGLAVVYNEQFF TGCAGTGCTAGAGATGGCCTAGCGGTTGTCTACAATGAGCAGTTCTTC
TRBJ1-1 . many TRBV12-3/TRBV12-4 CASSLVLGPMNTEAFF TGTGCCAGCAGTTTAGTACTGGGACCCATGAACACTGAAGCTTTCTTT
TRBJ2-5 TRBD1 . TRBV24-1 CATSDFDRDWQETQYF TGTGCCACCAGTGATTTCGACAGGGATTGGCAAGAGACCCAGTACTTC
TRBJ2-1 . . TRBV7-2 CASSLGWGTPDNEQFF TGTGCCAGCAGCTTAGGCTGGGGGACACCAGACAATGAGCAGTTCTTC
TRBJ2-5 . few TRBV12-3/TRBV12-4 CASSFGVRTQYF TGTGCCAGCAGTTTTGGAGTGCGGACCCAGTACTTC
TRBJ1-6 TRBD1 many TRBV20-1 CSAMDRGNSPLHF TGCAGTGCTATGGACAGGGGGAATTCACCCCTCCACTTT
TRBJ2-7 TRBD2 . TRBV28 CASSLFPRGGEQYF TGTGCCAGCAGTTTATTCCCTCGGGGGGGGGAGCAGTACTTC
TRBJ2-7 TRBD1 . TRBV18 CASSPGQGSSYEQYF TGTGCCAGCTCACCCGGACAGGGATCCTCCTACGAGCAGTACTTC
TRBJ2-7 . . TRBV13 CASSLRRDEQYF TGTGCCAGCAGCTTACGCAGGGACGAGCAGTACTTC
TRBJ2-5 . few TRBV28 CASSKGGIMEETQYF TGTGCCAGCAGTAAAGGGGGGATCATGGAGGAGACCCAGTACTTC
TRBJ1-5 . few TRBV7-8 CASSPGVGYNQPQHF TGTGCCAGCAGCCCCGGGGTGGGGTACAATCAGCCCCAGCATTTT
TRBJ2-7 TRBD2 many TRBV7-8 CASSLGASGFSYEQYF TGTGCCAGCAGCTTAGGGGCTAGCGGCTTCTCCTACGAGCAGTACTTC
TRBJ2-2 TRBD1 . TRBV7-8 CASSRRDRTHTGELFF TGTGCCAGCAGCCGACGGGACAGGACACACACCGGGGAGCTGTTTTTT
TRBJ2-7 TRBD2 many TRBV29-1 CSVRISGETYEQYF TGCAGCGTCCGTATAAGCGGGGAAACTTACGAGCAGTACTTC
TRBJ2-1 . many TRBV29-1 CSVHKSNEQFF TGCAGCGTCCACAAAAGCAATGAGCAGTTCTTC
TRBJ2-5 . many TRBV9 CASSFNWGPQETQYF TGTGCCAGCAGCTTCAACTGGGGTCCCCAAGAGACCCAGTACTTC
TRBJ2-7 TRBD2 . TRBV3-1 CATTQTPQSGRRNEQYF TGTGCCACCACCCAAACCCCCCAAAGCGGGAGAAGGAACGAGCAGTACTTC
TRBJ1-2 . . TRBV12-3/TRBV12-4 CARAGGASGYTF TGTGCCCGCGCTGGGGGCGCCTCTGGCTACACCTTC
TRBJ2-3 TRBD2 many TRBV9 CASSVGGVGTDTQYF TGTGCCAGCAGCGTTGGGGGGGTGGGCACAGATACGCAGTATTTT
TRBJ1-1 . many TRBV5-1 CASSDRAAEAFF TGCGCCAGCAGCGATAGGGCAGCTGAAGCTTTCTTT
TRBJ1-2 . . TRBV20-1 CSAQGLGEVGGYGYTF TGCAGTGCTCAAGGACTGGGGGAGGTGGGGGGGTATGGCTACACCTTC
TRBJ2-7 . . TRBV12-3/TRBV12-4 CASSWHPFAPYEQYF TGTGCCAGCAGTTGGCACCCCTTCGCCCCCTACGAGCAGTACTTC
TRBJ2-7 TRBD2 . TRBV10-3 CAISPGTSGVYEQYF TGTGCCATCAGCCCCGGGACTAGCGGTGTATACGAGCAGTACTTC